Listed below are T cell receptor beta chains from one sample, sequenced in a study of T cell repertoires in cytomegalovirus infection. A single record per CDR3 protein comes from TCRdb applying MiXCR to the reads. Here the sample spans about 740,000 distinct CDR3 sequences, under 40% being singletons. Sequencing used PBMCs. Receptor source: a human donor in good health (CMV status not recorded). Some clones in this sample may be carry-over from other donors' samples. Both conserved end residues are part of each CDR3. The order of the fields is J gene, clone size, D gene, V gene, CDR3 DNA, CDR3 protein. A D gene is named only where the DNA matches it firmly. Not every row has a clone size; where given, it reads once, few, many or a size class.

>TRBJ1-2|NA|NA|TRBV28
TGTGCCAGCAGCGGCCCAAGCGGAAACTATGGCTACACCTTC
CASSGPSGNYGYTF
>TRBJ2-5|NA|NA|TRBV7-9
TGTGCCAGCAGCTTAGCTCACTTGCCGGGGGAGACCCAGTACTTC
CASSLAHLPGETQYF
>TRBJ2-5|few|TRBD2|TRBV10-3
TGTGCCATCAGTCTTGGTGGGGGGGGCCAAGAGACCCAGTACTTC
CAISLGGGGQETQYF
>TRBJ1-2|NA|NA|TRBV29-1
TGCAGCGTTGTGGCGGGGAATGGCTACACCTTC
CSVVAGNGYTF
>TRBJ2-3|few|TRBD2|TRBV6-1
TGTGCCAGCAAAACTAGCGGGGGGGCAACCACAGATACGCAGTATTTT
CASKTSGGATTDTQYF
>TRBJ2-1|many|TRBD1|TRBV7-2
TGTGCCAGCAGCCGCTGGGACAGGGCCCATGAGCAGTTCTTC
CASSRWDRAHEQFF
>TRBJ2-1|NA|TRBD2|TRBV12-3/TRBV12-4
TGTGCCAGCAGTCTAGGACCAGCGGGAGTAGATGAGCAGTTCTTC
CASSLGPAGVDEQFF
>TRBJ2-1|few|TRBD2|TRBV5-1
TGCGCCAGCAGCCCCCCAGCGGGGGAGTACAATGAGCAGTTCTTC
CASSPPAGEYNEQFF
>TRBJ1-4|NA|NA|TRBV28
TGTGCCAGCAGTTTATGGGGAATGGCTGGCGGCGATGAAAAACTGTTTTTT
CASSLWGMAGGDEKLFF
>TRBJ2-7|NA|NA|TRBV28
TGTGCCAGCAGTCTCACGGCCCCCCACGAGCAGTACTTC
CASSLTAPHEQYF
>TRBJ1-1|NA|NA|TRBV12-3/TRBV12-4
TGTGCCAGCAGTGGGGGAGACGGAGTTCGATTTGTAGCTTTCTTT
CASSGGDGVRFVAFF
>TRBJ1-2|few|NA|TRBV27
TGTGCCAGCAGTTTCGGGGGAGTGAGCTATGGCTACACCTTC
CASSFGGVSYGYTF
>TRBJ2-7|many|NA|TRBV7-2
TGTGCCAGCAGCCATTCCGGGGGAGCATTAAACTACGAGCAGTACTTC
CASSHSGGALNYEQYF
>TRBJ1-1|NA|NA|TRBV19
TGTGCCAGTAGTATAGGTGGGACGGGGGCCGCTGAAGCTTTCTTT
CASSIGGTGAAEAFF
>TRBJ1-2|many|NA|TRBV7-9
TGTGCCAGCAGCCTTCGTCGGGAGGCCGATCTCTATGGCTACACCTTC
CASSLRREADLYGYTF
>TRBJ1-5|NA|TRBD1|TRBV4-1
TGCGCCAGCAGCCAAGATCTTCAGGACAGGGCCGGGAATCAGCCCCAGCATTTT
CASSQDLQDRAGNQPQHF
>TRBJ2-2|few|TRBD1|TRBV3-1
TGTGCCAGCAGCCTATGGACAGGTGATCGCGGGGAGCTGTTTTTT
CASSLWTGDRGELFF
>TRBJ2-7|NA|NA|TRBV6-1
TGTGCCAGCAGTGACCTAGGACTCTCTAGGGCCTACGAGCAGTACTTC
CASSDLGLSRAYEQYF
>TRBJ1-6|NA|NA|TRBV2
TGTGCCAGCAGTGAACCGGGGTTGAATTCACCCCTCCACTTT
CASSEPGLNSPLHF
>TRBJ2-1|NA|TRBD2|TRBV5-1
TGCGCCAGCAGCGCATTACTAGCGGGAGCTGGTGAGCAGTTCTTC
CASSALLAGAGEQFF
>TRBJ2-1|NA|NA|TRBV28
TGTGCCAGCAGTGGAGTACTAGCGGGACAGGGTCCTCCGGGTGAGCAGTTCTTC
CASSGVLAGQGPPGEQFF
>TRBJ1-6|NA|NA|TRBV20-1
TGCAGTGCCTCCCCAACAGGTCCCGCTAGTGGGGCCCTCCACTTT
CSASPTGPASGALHF
>TRBJ1-2|few|NA|TRBV6-5
TGTGCCAGCACTCAGGGGAGTATCCACTATGGCTACACCTTC
CASTQGSIHYGYTF
>TRBJ2-3|NA|TRBD2|TRBV5-1
TGCGCCAGCAGCAGAGAGACTAGCGGGGGGGTAGTGGATACGCAGTATTTT
CASSRETSGGVVDTQYF
>TRBJ2-2|NA|NA|TRBV29-1
TGCAGCGTTGAGGACAGAAAGGTCACCGGGGAGCTGTTTTTT
CSVEDRKVTGELFF
>TRBJ1-3|NA|NA|TRBV29-1
TGCAGCGTTGAGTTGGGGTCCGGAAACACCATATATTTT
CSVELGSGNTIYF
>TRBJ2-5|NA|TRBD2|TRBV28
TGTGCCAGCAGTTTGGCGGGGGGAAATCAAGAGACCAAGTACTTC
CASSLAGGNQETKYF
>TRBJ2-3|NA|TRBD2|TRBV11-2
TGTGCCAGCAGCTTAGCCGCCGGGGGGGCCAGGGTAGATACGCAGTATTTT
CASSLAAGGARVDTQYF
>TRBJ2-3|NA|NA|TRBV5-1
TGCGCCAGCAGCTTTAAGACAGGCATCAGCACAGATACGCAGTATTTT
CASSFKTGISTDTQYF
>TRBJ2-6|many|NA|TRBV5-4
TGTGCCAGCAGCTTAGAGAGCGGGGCCAACGTCCTGACTTTC
CASSLESGANVLTF
>TRBJ1-6|NA|NA|TRBV4-1
TGCGCCAGCAGCCAAGAGGGGACTATTAATTCACCCCTCCACTTT
CASSQEGTINSPLHF
>TRBJ1-5|many|NA|TRBV28
TGTGCCAGCAGTTTACTTGGGGGGCCCCAGCATTTT
CASSLLGGPQHF